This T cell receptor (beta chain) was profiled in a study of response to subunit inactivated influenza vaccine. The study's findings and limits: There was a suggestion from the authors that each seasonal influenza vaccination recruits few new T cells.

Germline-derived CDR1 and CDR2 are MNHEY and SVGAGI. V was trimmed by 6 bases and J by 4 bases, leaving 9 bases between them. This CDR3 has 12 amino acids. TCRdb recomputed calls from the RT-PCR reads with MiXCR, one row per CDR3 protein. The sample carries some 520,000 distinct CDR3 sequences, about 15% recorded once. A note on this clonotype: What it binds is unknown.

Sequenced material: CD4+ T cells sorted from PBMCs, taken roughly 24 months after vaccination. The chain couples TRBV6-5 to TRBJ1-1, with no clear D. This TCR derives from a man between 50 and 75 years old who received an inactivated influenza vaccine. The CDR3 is CASRVPGTEAFF. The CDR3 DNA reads TGTGCCAGCAGAGTACCAGGCACTGAAGCTTTCTTT.